These 31 T cell receptor beta chains came from one sample sequenced in a study of beta chain features in type 1 diabetes. cDNA synthesis used the whole RNA isolate, giving expressed TCRB sequences. Data came from immunoSEQ multiplex PCR; TCRdb stores just in-frame clones and leaves some out. Among about 150,000 clones, over 7.5% were seen once, and the ten largest hold 2.3%. The source material was central memory CD4+ T cells from blood. All receptors come from a woman younger than 30 in good health.

The genes are TRBV6-5 and TRBJ1-5; perhaps TRBD1 as D (6 bases). Germline V gene lookup returns CDR1 MNHEY and CDR2 SVGAGI. The CDR3 contains 15 residues. V was shortened by 0 bases and J by 6 bases, with 12 bases between the two germline ends. For the CDR3, the DNA is TGTGCCAGCAGTTACTCGTTCAGGGGCGGTCAGCCCCAGCATTTT. Translating it yields CASSYSFRGGQPQHF.

The V call is TRBV5-1, the J call TRBJ2-2; 7 nucleotides match TRBD2. CDR3 length: 14 residues. Unmatched junction bases numbered 3, after V lost 3 bases and J lost 4 bases. Germline V gives CDR1 SGHRS, CDR2 YFSETQ. CDR3 DNA sequence: TGCGCCAGCAGCTCCGGGGGGTTCACCGGGGAGCTGTTTTTT. Protein product: CASSSGGFTGELFF.

Regarding this clone: Other DNA sequences in this sample translate to the same CDR3. The V gene is TRBV5-4, the J gene TRBJ2-5; tentatively, D is TRBD1 (6 bases). V lost 4 bases, J lost 2 bases, and 12 bases lay in between. CDR3 length equals 14 residues. Looked up from germline, CDR1 is SGHNT and CDR2 is YYREEE (reference sequence). CDR3 sequence (DNA): TGTGCCAGCAGCCTACAGGGCGCTCAAGAGACCCAGTACTTC. Translated, it gives CASSLQGAQETQYF.

The rearrangement uses TRBV28 and TRBJ1-2, with 11 bases fitting TRBD1. V was clipped by 8 bases and J by 6 bases; unmatched bases: 5. From germline, CDR1 is MDHEN and CDR2 SYDVKM. The CDR3 totals 13 residues. The CDR3 DNA is TGTGCCAGCCAGAAGGGACAGGGGGATGGCTACACCTTC. Translation gives CASQKGQGDGYTF.

The chain employs TRBV28 and TRBJ1-1; 9 positions match TRBD1. Germline V gene lookup returns CDR1 MDHEN and CDR2 SYDVKM. Trimming at V came to 6 bases and at J to 5 bases, leaving 7 bases not matched to a gene. The CDR3 extends over 14 amino acids. CDR3 residues: CASRSGTGKTEAFF. In DNA, the CDR3 is TGTGCCAGCAGGTCCGGGACAGGGAAAACTGAAGCTTTCTTT.

V is TRBV11-3 and J is TRBJ1-2; 8 positions match TRBD1. V lost 7 bases, J lost 7 bases, and 8 bases stayed unmatched. The CDR3 length is 13 residues. The germline CDR1 and CDR2 sequences are SGHNT and YENEEA. CDR3 protein: CASTDRGPGGYTF. The CDR3 region has the DNA TGTGCCAGCACCGACAGGGGCCCGGGTGGCTACACCTTC.

The rearrangement uses TRBV7-2 and TRBJ2-7; 11 bases are shared with TRBD2. The J segment lost 10 bases and the V segment lost 2 bases, leaving 10 bases of the junction unmatched. The CDR3 contains 15 residues. The germline V gene encodes CDR1 SGHTA and CDR2 FQGNSA. The CDR3 nucleotides read TGTGCCAGCAGCTTATACACTAGCGGGGGCGGACACCAGTACTTC. It codes for CASSLYTSGGGHQYF. The whole variable domain, remainder taken from reference TRBV7-2 and TRBJ2-7, is GAGVSQSPSNKVTEKGKDVELRCDPISGHTALYWYRQSLGQGLEFLIYFQGNSAPDKSGLPSDRFSAERTGGSVSTLTIQRTQQEDSAVYLCASSLYTSGGGHQYFGPGTRLTVT.

The CDR3 region is CASRFRTGDLNSPLHF. The CDR3 DNA follows: TGCGCCAGCAGATTTCGGACGGGAGACCTTAATTCACCCCTCCACTTT. The rearrangement joins TRBV5-1 to TRBJ1-6; D is unclear. The V end lost 5 bases, the J end lost 6 bases, and 18 bases lay between the germline ends. The CDR3 runs to 16 residues. Germline V gene sequence: CDR1 SGHRS, CDR2 YFSETQ.

The V call is TRBV29-1, the J call TRBJ2-1; tentatively, D is TRBD1 (5 bases). Per the germline V gene, CDR1 is SQVTM and CDR2 is ANQGSEA. Trimming stripped 5 bases from V and 15 bases from J, with 11 bases between. This CDR3 contains 9 residues. The CDR3, as DNA: TGCAGCGTTAACCAGGGCTCGTTCTTC. Translation gives CSVNQGSFF.

This chain joins TRBV7-2 and TRBJ2-5; possibly TRBD2 for D (6 bases). Germline CDR1 is SGHTA and CDR2 is FQGNSA. V lost 3 bases, J lost 5 bases, and 13 bases lay in between. The CDR3 loop spans 14 amino acids. This chain's CDR3 is CASSLEAGRETQYF. CDR3 DNA: TGTGCCAGCAGCTTGGAGGCGGGACGGGAGACCCAGTACTTC.

This clone was found a few times. This chain connects TRBV9 to TRBJ2-5, with TRBD1 as a possible D gene (7 bases). The V end was cut by 0 bases, the J end by 3 bases, with 12 bases between. The CDR3 runs 15 residues. Germline CDR1 and CDR2: SGDLS and YYNGEE. CDR3 sequence (DNA): TGTGCCAGCAGCGTAGCTGGGGGGACAGAAGAGACCCAGTACTTC. The encoded protein is CASSVAGGTEETQYF.

The V call is TRBV2, the J call TRBJ2-5; 9 bases are a match to TRBD1. The V segment lost 5 bases and the J segment 3 bases; nucleotides outside the gene matches: 7. CDR3 length equals 15 residues. Germline CDR1 is SNHLY and CDR2 is FYNNEI. The CDR3 DNA is TGTGCCAGCAGTCCTCTCACAGGGGGCGAAGAGACCCAGTACTTC. Translation gives CASSPLTGGEETQYF.

The rearrangement joins TRBV5-6 to TRBJ2-7; 12 bases map to TRBD1. Germline V lookup: CDR1 SGHDT, CDR2 YYEEEE. The V and J ends lost 3 bases and 4 bases, in that order; junction bases with no gene match: 5. The CDR3 sequence is 15 residues long. The DNA of the CDR3 is TGTGCCAGCAGCTCCCGGGACAGGGGGCAGTACGAGCAGTACTTC. Amino acids: CASSSRDRGQYEQYF.

At least ten counts were recorded for this clone. This sample also contains other DNA sequences that code for the same CDR3. CDR3 amino acids: CASSLYPPGGSNQPQHF. CDR3 nucleotides: TGTGCCAGCAGTTTATACCCCCCAGGCGGGAGCAATCAGCCCCAGCATTTT. The V call is TRBV27, the J call TRBJ1-5, with D uncertain. The CDR3 consists of 17 residues. Trimming left V 1 base short and J 1 base short, with 14 bases between. Looked up from germline, CDR1 is MNHEY and CDR2 is SMNVEV (reference sequence).

This clone appeared many times. This chain uses TRBV4-3 with TRBJ2-3; TRBD2 aligns across 11 bases. Germline trimming cut 0 bases from V and 5 bases from J; bases unmatched to any gene: 4. This CDR3 contains 16 residues. Germline CDR1 and CDR2: LGHNA and YSLEER. CDR3 bases: TGCGCCAGCAGCCAAGAGTCTAGCGGGGGGTTAGATACGCAGTATTTT. Its protein product is CASSQESSGGLDTQYF.

This clone was seen more than once but under ten times. This sequence joins TRBV9 and TRBJ2-4; 8 nucleotides align to TRBD1. The CDR3 covers 16 residues. Per the germline V gene, CDR1 is SGDLS and CDR2 is YYNGEE. V lost 0 bases and J lost 4; bases outside the gene matches: 6. CDR3 sequence: CASSVGSTGGKNIQYF. The CDR3 DNA reads TGTGCCAGCAGCGTAGGTTCAACAGGGGGAAAAAACATTCAGTACTTC. Full variable domain (remainder filled in from reference TRBV9 and TRBJ2-4): DSGVTQTPKHLITATGQRVTLRCSPRSGDLSVYWYQQSLDQGLQFLIQYYNGEERAKGNILERFSAQQFPDLHSELNLSSLELGDSALYFCASSVGSTGGKNIQYFGAGTRLSVL.

The table lists this clone with a few counts. The same CDR3 can be traced to other DNA sequences in this sample. The chain is built from TRBV7-9 and TRBJ2-3; 9 nucleotides align to TRBD1. Germline V gene sequence: CDR1 SEHNR, CDR2 FQNEAQ (reference sequence). The junction had 2 bases not matched to a gene; V was cut back by 3 bases and J by 4 bases. CDR3 length: 14 amino acids. The CDR3 nucleotides read TGTGCCAGCAGCTTGGGACAGGGACCAGATACGCAGTATTTT. Translation: CASSLGQGPDTQYF.

The rearrangement links TRBV7-9 to TRBJ1-5; TRBD1 matches 7 bases. This CDR3 spans 16 amino acids. The V and J ends lost 5 bases and 5 bases, in that order; junction bases with no gene match: 12. Germline lookup yields CDR1 SEHNR and CDR2 FQNEAQ (reference sequence). This chain's CDR3 is CASSKQGSGGDQPQHF. DNA of the CDR3: TGTGCCAGCAGCAAACAGGGGTCCGGGGGTGATCAGCCCCAGCATTTT.

Only a few counts were recorded for this clone. The chain combines TRBV2 with TRBJ1-1; possible D gene TRBD1, 5 bases. CDR3 length: 14 residues. Germline values: CDR1 SNHLY, CDR2 FYNNEI. Trimming cost V 6 bases and J 0 bases, with 11 bases left between them. DNA for the CDR3: TGTGCCAGCAGGGCCGACAGCATGAACACTGAAGCTTTCTTT. Amino acid sequence: CASRADSMNTEAFF.

This clone was counted only a few times. The gene calls are TRBV7-8 and TRBJ1-1; a possible D gene is TRBD1 (6 bases). CDR3 length equals 13 residues. Germline V gene data show CDR1 as SGHVS and CDR2 as FQNEAQ. Between the trimmed V and J ends, which lost 5 bases and 4 bases, there was a span of 11 bases. The CDR3 reads CASSLQGTTEAFF. The CDR3 nucleotides read TGTGCCAGCAGCCTCCAGGGGACCACTGAAGCTTTCTTT.

This clone has more than one count but fewer than ten. The chain recombines TRBV2 with TRBJ2-5; 12 bases map to TRBD2. CDR1 is SNHLY and CDR2 is FYNNEI in the germline V gene. The J segment lost 1 base and the V segment lost 6 bases, leaving 3 bases of the junction unmatched. The CDR3 is 15 residues long. This chain's CDR3 is CASSPTSGGQETQYF. CDR3 DNA: TGTGCCAGCAGCCCGACTAGCGGGGGCCAAGAGACCCAGTACTTC.

This chain uses TRBV5-5 with TRBJ2-7; possible D gene TRBD1, 5 bases. Trimming cost V 4 bases and J 3 bases, with 14 bases left between them. This CDR3 region has 14 residues. Germline assignment: CDR1 SGHKS and CDR2 YYEKEE (reference sequence). The CDR3: CASSPRQSGYEQYF. The DNA of the CDR3 is TGTGCCAGCAGCCCCAGACAGTCCGGCTACGAGCAGTACTTC. Full variable domain (missing parts from reference TRBV5-5 and TRBJ2-7): DAGVTQSPTHLIKTRGQQVTLRCSPISGHKSVSWYQQVLGQGPQFIFQYYEKEERGRGNFPDRFSARQFPNYSSELNVNALLLGDSALYLCASSPRQSGYEQYFGPGTRLTVT.

This clone has just a few counts. The rearrangement links TRBV2 to TRBJ2-3; D ambiguous. The V gene's germline CDR1 is SNHLY and CDR2 FYNNEI. The CDR3 length is 14 residues. Trimming took 3 bases from V and 5 from J, leaving 12 bases between them. The DNA for the CDR3 is TGTGCCAGCAGTGAGAACTACTCCCGAGATACGCAGTATTTT. This encodes CASSENYSRDTQYF. The full variable domain, completed using reference TRBV2 and TRBJ2-3, is EPEVTQTPSHQVTQMGQEVILRCVPISNHLYFYWYRQILGQKVEFLVSFYNNEISEKSEIFDDQFSVERPDGSNFTLKIRSTKLEDSAMYFCASSENYSRDTQYFGPGTRLTVL.

The chain links TRBV18 to TRBJ1-5; the D is unclear. V was trimmed by 3 bases and J by 5 bases, leaving 8 bases between them. CDR1 is KGHSH and CDR2 is LQKENI in the germline V gene. The CDR3 spans 13 residues. The CDR3 sequence: CASSPGPYQPQHF. In DNA, the CDR3 is TGTGCCAGCTCACCCGGTCCCTATCAGCCCCAGCATTTT.

This clone showed up just a few times. The chain links TRBV18 to TRBJ1-2, with 9 bases that match TRBD1. V trimming: 4 bases; J trimming: 5 bases; junction bases outside the gene matches: 5. CDR1 is KGHSH and CDR2 is LQKENI in the germline V gene. This CDR3 is 14 amino acids long. The CDR3 DNA sequence: TGTGCCAGCTCACTTAGACAGGGGGAGTATGGCTACACCTTC. Its translation: CASSLRQGEYGYTF.

The rearrangement links TRBV30 to TRBJ1-5; no definite D call. The germline CDR1 and CDR2 sequences are GTSNPN and SVGIG (reference sequence). Trimming cost V 0 bases and J 7 bases, with 10 bases left between them. The CDR3 runs to 13 residues. The CDR3 bases are TGTGCCTGGAGTGTTAGAGGCCCCCAGCCCCAGCATTTT. It encodes CAWSVRGPQPQHF. Supplemented by reference TRBV30 and TRBJ1-5, the full variable domain reads SQTIHQWPATLVQPVGSPLSLECTVEGTSNPNLYWYRQAAGRGLQLLFYSVGIGQISSEVPQNLSASRPQDRQFILSSKKLLLSDSGFYLCAWSVRGPQPQHFGDGTRLSIL.

This clone was seen more than once but under ten times. The CDR3 here is CASSLGGLDEKLFF. The CDR3 DNA reads TGCGCCAGCAGCTTGGGGGGACTGGACGAAAAACTGTTTTTT. This sequence joins TRBV5-1 and TRBJ1-4, with D possibly TRBD1 on 5 matching bases. V was clipped by 0 bases and J by 8 bases, with 11 bases between them. Germline CDR1 and CDR2: SGHRS and YFSETQ. CDR3 length: 14 amino acids.

The gene calls are TRBV5-1 and TRBJ2-2; 13 bases line up with TRBD2. CDR1 is SGHRS, CDR2 YFSETQ, per germline. The CDR3 loop spans 15 amino acids. The V gene end was trimmed by 4 bases and the J gene end by 9 bases; junction bases not matched to a gene: 6. The CDR3 loop is CASSPGTSGDRELFF. The CDR3 DNA reads as TGCGCCAGCAGCCCCGGGACTAGCGGGGACCGGGAGCTGTTTTTT.

The V gene is TRBV2, the J gene TRBJ2-5; D call uncertain. Deletions cut 6 bases from V and 4 bases from J, with 12 bases between. The germline CDR1 and CDR2 sequences are SNHLY and FYNNEI. This CDR3 region has 13 residues. CDR3 DNA: TGTGCCAGCAGCCGCGGCGGCGGAGAGACCCAGTACTTC. Amino acid sequence: CASSRGGGETQYF.

This clone was counted between two and nine times. The chain has TRBV5-1 and TRBJ1-1; 7 bases line up with TRBD1. The germline V gene encodes CDR1 SGHRS and CDR2 YFSETQ. V dropped 3 bases and J dropped 4; count of bases not matched to a gene: 6. The CDR3 runs 14 residues. The CDR3: CASSSYQGGTEAFF. The CDR3 nucleotides are TGCGCCAGCAGCTCCTATCAGGGGGGCACTGAAGCTTTCTTT.

V gene TRBV4-2 combines with J gene TRBJ2-3; maybe TRBD2 (6 bases). Trimming took off 6 bases at V and 1 base at J, with 14 bases between the two ends. Germline V gene data show CDR1 as LGHNA and CDR2 as YNFKEQ. CDR3 length: 15 amino acids. The CDR3 sequence: CASSPTGGGTDTQYF. CDR3 nucleotide sequence: TGTGCCAGCAGTCCAACGGGCGGGGGCACAGATACGCAGTATTTT.